This TCR beta chain was retrieved from a study of blood T cell repertoires in COVID-19. The V end was cut by 3 bases, the J end by 1 base, with 12 bases between. Germline assignment: CDR1 SEHNR and CDR2 FQNEAQ (reference sequence). This CDR3 has 15 amino acids. The table came from immunoSEQ multiplex PCR; TCRdb's copy has only in-frame clones and leaves some out. Of under 450,000 clones in the sample, 80% to 90% were seen once. The source of this sequence is a woman aged 60-75 years with COVID-19, enrolled during active disease. This chain connects TRBV7-9 to TRBJ1-1; D is unclear. The source material was peripheral blood. CDR3 loop: CASSFDGRANTEAFF. The CDR3 nucleotides are TGTGCCAGCAGCTTCGATGGGAGGGCGAACACTGAAGCTTTCTTT.